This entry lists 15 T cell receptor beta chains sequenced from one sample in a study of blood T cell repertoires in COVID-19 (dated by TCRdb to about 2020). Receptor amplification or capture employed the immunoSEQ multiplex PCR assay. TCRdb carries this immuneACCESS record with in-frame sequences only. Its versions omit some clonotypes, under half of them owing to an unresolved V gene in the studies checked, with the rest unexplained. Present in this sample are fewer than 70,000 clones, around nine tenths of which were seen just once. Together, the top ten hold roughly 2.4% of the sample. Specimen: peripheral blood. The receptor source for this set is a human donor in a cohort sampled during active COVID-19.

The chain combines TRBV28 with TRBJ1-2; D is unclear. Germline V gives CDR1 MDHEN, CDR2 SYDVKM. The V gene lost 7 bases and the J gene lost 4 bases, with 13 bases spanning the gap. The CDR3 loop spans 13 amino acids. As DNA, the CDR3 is TGTGCCAGCATGGTGAATACGGGCTATGGCTACACCTTC. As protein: CASMVNTGYGYTF.

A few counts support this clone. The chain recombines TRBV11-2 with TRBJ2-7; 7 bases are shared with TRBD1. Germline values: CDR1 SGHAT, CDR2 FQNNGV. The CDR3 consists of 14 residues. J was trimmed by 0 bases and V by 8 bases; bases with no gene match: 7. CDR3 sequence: CASSHRGPSYEQYF. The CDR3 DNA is TGTGCCAGCTCACACAGGGGACCCTCCTACGAGCAGTACTTC.

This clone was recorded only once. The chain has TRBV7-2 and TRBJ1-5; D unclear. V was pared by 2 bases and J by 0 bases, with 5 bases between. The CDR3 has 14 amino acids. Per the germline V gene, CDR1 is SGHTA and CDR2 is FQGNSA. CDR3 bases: TGTGCCAGCAGCTTACGGGATAGCAATCAGCCCCAGCATTTT. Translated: CASSLRDSNQPQHF.

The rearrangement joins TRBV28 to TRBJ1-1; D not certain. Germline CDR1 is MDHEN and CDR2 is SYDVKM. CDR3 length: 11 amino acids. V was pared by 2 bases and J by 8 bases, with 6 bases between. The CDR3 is CASSLTQEAFF. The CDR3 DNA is TGTGCCAGCAGTTTAACACAGGAAGCTTTCTTT.

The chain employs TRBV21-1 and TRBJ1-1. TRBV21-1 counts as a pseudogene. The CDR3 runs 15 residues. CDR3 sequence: CASLPGVARNTEAFF. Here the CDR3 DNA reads TGTGCCAGCCTGCCGGGGGTCGCTAGGAACACTGAAGCTTTCTTT.

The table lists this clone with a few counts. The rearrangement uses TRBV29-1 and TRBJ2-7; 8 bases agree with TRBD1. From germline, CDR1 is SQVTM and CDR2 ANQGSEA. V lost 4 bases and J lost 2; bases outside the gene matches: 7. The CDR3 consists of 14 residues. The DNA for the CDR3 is TGCAGCGTTGTACGGGGACAGGAGCCCTACGAGCAGTACTTC. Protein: CSVVRGQEPYEQYF.

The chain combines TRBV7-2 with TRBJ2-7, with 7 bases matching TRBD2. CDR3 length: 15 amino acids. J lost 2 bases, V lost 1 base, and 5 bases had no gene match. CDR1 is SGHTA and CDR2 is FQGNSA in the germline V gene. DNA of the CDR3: TGTGCCAGCAGCTTAGGGGCGGGAGACACCTACGAGCAGTACTTC. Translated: CASSLGAGDTYEQYF. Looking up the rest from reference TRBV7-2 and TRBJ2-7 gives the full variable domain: GAGVSQSPSNKVTEKGKDVELRCDPISGHTALYWYRQSLGQGLEFLIYFQGNSAPDKSGLPSDRFSAERTGGSVSTLTIQRTQQEDSAVYLCASSLGAGDTYEQYFGPGTRLTVT.

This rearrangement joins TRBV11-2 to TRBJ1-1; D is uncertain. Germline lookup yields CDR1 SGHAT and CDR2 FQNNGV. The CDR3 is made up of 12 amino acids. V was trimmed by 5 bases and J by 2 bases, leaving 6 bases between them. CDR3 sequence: CASSLFNTEAFF. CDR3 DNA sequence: TGTGCCAGCAGCCTCTTTAACACTGAAGCTTTCTTT.

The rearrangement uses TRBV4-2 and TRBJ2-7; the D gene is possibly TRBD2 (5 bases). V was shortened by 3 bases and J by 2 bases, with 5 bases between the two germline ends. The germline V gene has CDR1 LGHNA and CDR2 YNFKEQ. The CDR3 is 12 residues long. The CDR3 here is CASSHGAYEQYF. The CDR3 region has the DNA TGTGCCAGCAGCCACGGGGCCTACGAGCAGTACTTC.

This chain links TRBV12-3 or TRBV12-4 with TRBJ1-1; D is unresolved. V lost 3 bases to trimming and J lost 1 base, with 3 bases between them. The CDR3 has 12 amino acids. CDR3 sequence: CASSFRNTEAFF. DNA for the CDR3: TGTGCCAGCAGTTTTAGGAACACTGAAGCTTTCTTT.

Here the CDR3 reads CASRQGPYYNSPLHF. DNA for the CDR3: TGTGCCAGCAGACAGGGACCGTATTATAATTCACCCCTCCACTTT. V gene TRBV6-5 combines with J gene TRBJ1-6; possible D gene TRBD1, 6 bases. CDR3 length: 15 amino acids. Germline V CDR1 and CDR2: MNHEY, SVGAGI. Trimming shortened V by 6 bases and J by 4 bases, and 13 bases separated the two germline ends.

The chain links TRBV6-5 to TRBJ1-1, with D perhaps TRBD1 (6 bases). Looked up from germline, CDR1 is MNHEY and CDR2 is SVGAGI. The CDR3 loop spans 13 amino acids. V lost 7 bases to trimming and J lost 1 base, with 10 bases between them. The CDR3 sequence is CASTRGQNTEAFF. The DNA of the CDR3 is TGTGCCAGCACTAGGGGACAGAACACTGAAGCTTTCTTT.

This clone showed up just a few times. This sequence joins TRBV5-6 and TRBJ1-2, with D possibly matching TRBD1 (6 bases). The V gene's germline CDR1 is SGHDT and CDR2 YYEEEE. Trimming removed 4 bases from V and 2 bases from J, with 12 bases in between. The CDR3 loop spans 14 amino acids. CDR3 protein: CASSVLDRNYGYTF. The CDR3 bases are TGTGCCAGCAGCGTTCTGGACAGAAACTATGGCTACACCTTC.

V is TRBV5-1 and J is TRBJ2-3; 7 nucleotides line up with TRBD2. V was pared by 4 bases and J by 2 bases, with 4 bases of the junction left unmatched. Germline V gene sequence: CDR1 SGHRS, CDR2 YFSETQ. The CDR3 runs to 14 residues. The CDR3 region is CASSLGDYTDTQYF. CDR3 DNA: TGCGCCAGCAGCCTGGGGGACTACACAGATACGCAGTATTTT.

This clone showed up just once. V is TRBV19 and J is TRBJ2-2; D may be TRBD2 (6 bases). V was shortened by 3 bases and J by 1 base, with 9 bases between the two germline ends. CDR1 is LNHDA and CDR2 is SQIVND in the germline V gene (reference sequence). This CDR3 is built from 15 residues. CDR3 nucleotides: TGTGCCAGTAGTATGGGGACTCTGAACACCGGGGAGCTGTTTTTT. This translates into CASSMGTLNTGELFF. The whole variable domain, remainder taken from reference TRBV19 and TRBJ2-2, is DGGITQSPKYLFRKEGQNVTLSCEQNLNHDAMYWYRQDPGQGLRLIYYSQIVNDFQKGDIAEGYSVSREKKESFPLTVTSAQKNPTAFYLCASSMGTLNTGELFFGEGSRLTVL.